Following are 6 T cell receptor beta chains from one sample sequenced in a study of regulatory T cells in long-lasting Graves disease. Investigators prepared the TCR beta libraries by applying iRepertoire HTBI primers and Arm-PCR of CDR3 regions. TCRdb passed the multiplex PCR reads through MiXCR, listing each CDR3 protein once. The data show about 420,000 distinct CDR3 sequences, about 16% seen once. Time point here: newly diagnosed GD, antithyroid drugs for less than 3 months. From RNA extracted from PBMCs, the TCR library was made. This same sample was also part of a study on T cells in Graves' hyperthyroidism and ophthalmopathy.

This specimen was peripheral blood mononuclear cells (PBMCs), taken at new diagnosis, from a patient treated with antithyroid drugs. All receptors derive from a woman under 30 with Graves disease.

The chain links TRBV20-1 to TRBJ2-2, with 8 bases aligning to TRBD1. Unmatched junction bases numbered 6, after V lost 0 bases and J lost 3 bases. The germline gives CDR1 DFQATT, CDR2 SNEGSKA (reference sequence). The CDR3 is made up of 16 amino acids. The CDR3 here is CSARDPDRADTGELFF. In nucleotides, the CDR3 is TGCAGTGCTAGAGATCCGGACAGGGCGGACACCGGGGAGCTGTTTTTT.

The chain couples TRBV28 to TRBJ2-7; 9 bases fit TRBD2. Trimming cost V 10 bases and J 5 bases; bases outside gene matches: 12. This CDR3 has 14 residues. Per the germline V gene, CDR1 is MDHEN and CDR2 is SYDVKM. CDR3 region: CATKSLAGSNEQYF. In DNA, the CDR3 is TGTGCCACCAAGTCGCTAGCGGGATCCAACGAGCAGTACTTC.

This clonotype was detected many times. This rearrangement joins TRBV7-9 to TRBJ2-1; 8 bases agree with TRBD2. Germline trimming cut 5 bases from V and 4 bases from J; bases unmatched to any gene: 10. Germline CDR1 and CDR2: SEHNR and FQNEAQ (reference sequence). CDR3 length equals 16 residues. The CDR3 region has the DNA TGTGCCAGCAGCGTGGGGGTAGCGGGATCTTACAATGAGCAGTTCTTC. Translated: CASSVGVAGSYNEQFF.

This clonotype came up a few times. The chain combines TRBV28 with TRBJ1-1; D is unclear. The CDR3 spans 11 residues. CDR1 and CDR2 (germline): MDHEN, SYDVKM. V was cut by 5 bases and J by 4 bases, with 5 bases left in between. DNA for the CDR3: TGTGCCAGCAGTGTTACCACTGAAGCTTTCTTT. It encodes CASSVTTEAFF.

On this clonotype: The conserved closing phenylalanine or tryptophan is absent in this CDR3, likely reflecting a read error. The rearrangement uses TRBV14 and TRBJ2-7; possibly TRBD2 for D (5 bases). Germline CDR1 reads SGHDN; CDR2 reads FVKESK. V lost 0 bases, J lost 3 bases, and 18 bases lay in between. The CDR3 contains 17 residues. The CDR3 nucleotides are TGTGCCAGCAGCCAAGATAGGTTTGGCGGGTTAAGCTACGAGCAGTACTAC. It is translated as CASSQDRFGGLSYEQYY.

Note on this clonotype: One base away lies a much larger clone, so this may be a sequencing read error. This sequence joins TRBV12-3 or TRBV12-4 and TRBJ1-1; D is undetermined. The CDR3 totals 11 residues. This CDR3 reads CANSFLEEAFF. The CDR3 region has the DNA TGTGCCAACAGTTTTCTTGAAGAAGCTTTCTTT.